Sequencing of this T cell receptor (beta chain) was carried out in a study of blood T cell repertoires in COVID-19. The overall study: Acute and convalescent COVID-19 specimens originated in the United States, Italy and Spain. The cDNA or gDNA used as material had been derived from T cells, B-cell-depleted T cells, or PBMCs.

Per the original data handling: Reference gene primer amplification gave nucleated cell count estimates. Data came from immunoSEQ multiplex PCR; TCRdb stores just in-frame clones and leaves some out. From that table come the V and J calls and clone size; the DNA was used to work out D and trimming. The sample has around 250,000 clones, approximately 81% seen once. V was cut by 6 bases and J by 1 base, with 15 bases left in between. CDR1 and CDR2 from the germline V gene are LNHDA and SQIVND (reference sequence). This CDR3 comprises 15 residues. The material sequenced was peripheral blood. The rearrangement uses TRBV19 and TRBJ1-1, with a tentative D call TRBD1 (5 bases). The source of this sequence is a young woman with acute or convalescent COVID-19. The chain's CDR3 is CASRDTGSGNTEAFF. The CDR3 nucleotides read TGTGCCAGTAGGGACACTGGTTCTGGGAACACTGAAGCTTTCTTT.